These 26 T cell receptor beta chains originate from one sample sequenced in a study of T cell repertoires in cytomegalovirus infection. Each CDR3 protein is one row after TCRdb ran MiXCR on the reads. The sample records 200,000 to 250,000 distinct CDR3 sequences, roughly 22% being singletons. The sequenced sample was CD8+ T cells from PBMCs. Receptor source: a human donor in good health (CMV status not recorded). Some clones in this sample may be carry-over from other donors' samples.

This clonotype occurred a few times. This chain joins TRBV6-2 or TRBV6-3 and TRBJ1-1; D is ambiguous. This CDR3 is 16 amino acids long. From germline, CDR1 is MNHEY and CDR2 SVGEGT. V lost 0 bases to trimming and J lost 0 bases, with 11 bases between them. CDR3 sequence (DNA): TGTGCCAGCAGTTACTCTCCTGAAGGTTTGAACACTGAAGCTTTCTTT. Protein sequence: CASSYSPEGLNTEAFF.

This clonotype was seen more than once but under ten times. J is TRBJ1-1 and V is TRBV5-4; TRBD1 agrees at 8 bases. CDR3 length: 15 amino acids. V lost 4 bases, J lost 2 bases, and 7 bases stayed unmatched. CDR1 and CDR2 (germline): SGHNT, YYREEE (reference sequence). The CDR3 sequence: CASSPQGQDNTEAFF. The CDR3 DNA follows: TGTGCCAGCAGCCCACAGGGACAGGATAACACTGAAGCTTTCTTT. Together with reference TRBV5-4 and TRBJ1-1, the CDR3 gives the full variable domain: ETGVTQSPTHLIKTRGQQVTLRCSSQSGHNTVSWYQQALGQGPQFIFQYYREEENGRGNFPPRFSGLQFPNYSSELNVNALELDDSALYLCASSPQGQDNTEAFFGQGTRLTVV.

The V call is TRBV6-2 or TRBV6-3, the J call TRBJ1-5; D is undetermined. Deletions cut 6 bases from V and 0 bases from J, with 15 bases between. Germline V gives CDR1 MNHEY, CDR2 SVGEGT. The CDR3 length is 16 residues. As DNA, the CDR3 is TGTGCCAGCAGCGCCCCACGGTCAGATAGCAATCAGCCCCAGCATTTT. Translating it yields CASSAPRSDSNQPQHF.

This clonotype was seen ten or more times. The chain links TRBV7-2 to TRBJ1-5; D unresolved. The length of the CDR3 is 13 residues. V lost 4 bases and J 0 bases, leaving 4 bases between the germline ends. Germline loops: CDR1 SGHTA, CDR2 FQGNSA. In nucleotides, the CDR3 is TGTGCCAGCAGCTATTCTAGCAATCAGCCCCAGCATTTT. Translating it yields CASSYSSNQPQHF.

This chain uses TRBV20-1 with TRBJ2-3, with 7 bases matching TRBD2. The V and J ends lost 3 bases and 2 bases, in that order; junction bases with no gene match: 8. The germline V gene encodes CDR1 DFQATT and CDR2 SNEGSKA (reference sequence). This CDR3 is built from 15 residues. Here the CDR3 DNA reads TGCAGTGCTAGTCCCGCGGGGGACCCCACAGATACGCAGTATTTT. It specifies CSASPAGDPTDTQYF.

The V and J genes are TRBV28 and TRBJ1-1; TRBD1 is a possible D gene (5 bases). The germline CDR1 and CDR2 sequences are MDHEN and SYDVKM. Trimming pared 8 bases from V and 2 bases from J, leaving 21 bases between. The CDR3 has 16 residues. In nucleotides, the CDR3 is TGTGCCAGCCGCTACTTATCCCGGGGCGGCAACACTGAAGCTTTCTTT. This gives the protein CASRYLSRGGNTEAFF.

This clonotype has just a few counts. V and J are TRBV29-1 and TRBJ1-2; the D gene is possibly TRBD1 (6 bases). V gave up 4 bases and J gave up 3 bases, with 18 bases separating them. Germline-derived CDR1 and CDR2 are SQVTM and ANQGSEA. The CDR3 has 15 residues. The CDR3 sequence: CSVGGEQGEDYGYTF. The CDR3 DNA follows: TGCAGCGTTGGGGGTGAACAGGGAGAGGACTATGGCTACACCTTC.

The V call is TRBV14, the J call TRBJ2-1, with D perhaps given as TRBD1 or TRBD2 (5 bases each). Germline V lookup: CDR1 SGHDN, CDR2 FVKESK. The length of the CDR3 is 16 residues. V lost 0 bases, J lost 1 base, and 10 bases lay in between. The CDR3 nucleotides are TGTGCCAGCAGCCAAGATGCATGGGGGTCCTACAATGAGCAGTTCTTC. Its translation: CASSQDAWGSYNEQFF.

The chain uses TRBV12-3 or TRBV12-4 and TRBJ1-3; D is unclear. The V end lost 5 bases, the J end lost 4 bases, and 12 bases lay between the germline ends. The CDR3 is 14 residues long. CDR3 loop: CASSLSLWGNTIYF. CDR3 DNA: TGTGCCAGCAGTCTATCCTTGTGGGGAAACACCATATATTTT.

This clonotype appeared many times. The chain couples TRBV7-8 to TRBJ2-3; D might be TRBD2 (5 bases). V dropped 5 bases and J dropped 7 bases, with 16 bases sitting between them. Germline V gene sequence: CDR1 SGHVS, CDR2 FQNEAQ. This CDR3 region has 14 residues. This CDR3 is CASSPWENGNTQYF. The CDR3 DNA reads as TGTGCCAGCAGCCCTTGGGAGAATGGGAATACGCAGTATTTT. Full variable domain (missing parts from reference TRBV7-8 and TRBJ2-3): GAGVSQSPRYKVAKRGQDVALRCDPISGHVSLFWYQQALGQGPEFLTYFQNEAQLDKSGLPSDRFFAERPEGSVSTLKIQRTQQEDSAVYLCASSPWENGNTQYFGPGTRLTVL.

This clonotype was picked up many times. V usage is TRBV28 and J usage is TRBJ2-3; D not resolved. Per germline, CDR1 MDHEN and CDR2 SYDVKM. The length of the CDR3 is 14 residues. V shed 3 bases and J shed 4 bases, with 11 bases lying between them. CDR3 sequence: CASSFMAIPDTQYF. As DNA, the CDR3 is TGTGCCAGCAGTTTTATGGCTATTCCAGATACGCAGTATTTT.

On this clonotype itself: An end of the junction does not agree with germline; a read error may underlie this. This chain connects TRBV7-9 to TRBJ2-7; TRBD2 is a possible D gene (5 bases). The CDR3 is 12 amino acids. The germline gives CDR1 SEHNR, CDR2 FQNEAQ (reference sequence). CDR3 protein: CASSLGPGKGDF. The CDR3 DNA sequence: TGTGCCAGCAGCTTAGGACCGGGAAAAGGAGACTTC. Full variable domain (rest looked up from reference TRBV7-9 and TRBJ2-7): DTGVSQNPRHKITKRGQNVTFRCDPISEHNRLYWYRQTLGQGPEFLTYFQNEAQLEKSRLLSDRFSAERPKGSFSTLEIQRTEQGDSAMYLCASSLGPGKGDFGPGTRLTVT.

This chain joins TRBV12-3 or TRBV12-4 and TRBJ1-5, with 7 bases aligning to TRBD1. The V gene end was trimmed by 6 bases and the J gene end by 5 bases; junction bases not matched to a gene: 10. This CDR3 comprises 15 residues. CDR3 bases: TGTGCCAGCAGCCCGGTGTGGGACAGAGATCAGCCCCAGCATTTT. Amino acid sequence: CASSPVWDRDQPQHF.

The CDR3 sequence is CSARDHAGASYNEQFF. The CDR3 DNA reads TGCAGTGCTAGAGATCATGCGGGGGCCTCCTACAATGAGCAGTTCTTC. The chain employs TRBV20-1 and TRBJ2-1; a possible D gene is TRBD2 (7 bases). The germline V and J ends were trimmed by 0 bases and 0 bases, with 12 bases remaining between them. There are 16 residues in the CDR3. Germline CDR1 and CDR2: DFQATT and SNEGSKA (reference sequence).

Ten or more counts support this clonotype. The V gene is TRBV6-1, the J gene TRBJ2-2; D is possibly TRBD2 (6 bases). Trimming removed 5 bases from V and 2 bases from J, with 9 bases in between. There are 14 residues in the CDR3. Per the germline V gene, CDR1 is MNHNS and CDR2 is SASEGT. The CDR3 is CASSLGLNTGELFF. For the CDR3, the DNA is TGTGCCAGCAGTCTGGGACTCAACACCGGGGAGCTGTTTTTT.

This clonotype has ten or more counts. This rearrangement joins TRBV7-8 to TRBJ2-3; a weak D match, TRBD2 (7 bases). The V end lost 6 bases, the J end lost 2 bases, and 24 bases lay between the germline ends. Per germline, CDR1 SGHVS and CDR2 FQNEAQ. The CDR3 covers 18 residues. The CDR3 is CASRLAVGGADPTDTQYF. The CDR3 nucleotides read TGTGCCAGCAGGCTTGCTGTAGGGGGGGCCGACCCCACAGATACGCAGTATTTT.

This clonotype was recorded at least ten times. The V call is TRBV7-6, the J call TRBJ1-1; TRBD1 is a possible D gene (5 bases). V lost 4 bases, J lost 3 bases, and 9 bases lay in between. The germline V gene has CDR1 SGHVS and CDR2 FNYEAQ. The CDR3 is made up of 13 amino acids. The CDR3 reads CASSSDSYTEAFF. The CDR3 nucleotides read TGTGCCAGCAGCTCAGACAGTTACACTGAAGCTTTCTTT.

This clonotype occurred many times. The chain is built from TRBV6-1 and TRBJ1-2; D uncertain. CDR3 size: 14 residues. Germline V gene lookup returns CDR1 MNHNS and CDR2 SASEGT. With 10 bases removed from V and 8 bases from J, the gap between germline ends came to 23 bases. CDR3 amino acids: CATPRGQLTGGYTF. The CDR3 DNA is TGTGCCACCCCGCGAGGGCAGCTGACGGGAGGCTACACCTTC.

The chain links TRBV15 to TRBJ2-7; D possibly corresponds to TRBD2 (5 bases). V was pared by 0 bases and J by 4 bases, with 22 bases between. CDR1 is LNHNV and CDR2 is YYDKDF in the germline V gene (reference sequence). The CDR3 loop spans 18 amino acids. In DNA, the CDR3 is TGTGCCACCAGCAGAGAACCCCTCCCGGGCCCTGGGAGATACGAGCAGTACTTC. This translates into CATSREPLPGPGRYEQYF.

This clonotype was seen a few times. The V gene is TRBV20-1, the J gene TRBJ1-3; TRBD1 agrees at 8 bases. The CDR3 sequence is 15 residues long. Germline-derived CDR1 and CDR2 are DFQATT and SNEGSKA (reference sequence). V shed 6 bases, J shed 3 bases, and the junction held 10 bases outside the gene matches. The CDR3 DNA sequence: TGCAGTGCAGCCTTCGACAGGGGCTATGGAAACACCATATATTTT. It is translated as CSAAFDRGYGNTIYF.

This clonotype has a count of ten or more. This chain links TRBV6-2 or TRBV6-3 with TRBJ2-1; D remains unclear. Germline lookup yields CDR1 MNHEY and CDR2 SVGEGT. V was trimmed by 2 bases and J by 8 bases, leaving 4 bases between them. CDR3 size: 11 residues. DNA for the CDR3: TGTGCCAGCAGTTACGGGGATGAGCAGTTCTTC. Protein: CASSYGDEQFF.

The chain carries TRBV3-1 and TRBJ2-2; 11 bases are shared with TRBD2. V shed 3 bases, J shed 7 bases, and the junction held 7 bases outside the gene matches. The CDR3 runs 16 residues. Germline V gives CDR1 LGHDT, CDR2 YNNKEL (reference sequence). The CDR3 is CASSHPTSGGGGELFF. CDR3 bases: TGTGCCAGCAGCCACCCCACTAGCGGGGGTGGCGGGGAGCTGTTTTTT.

This rearrangement joins TRBV29-1 to TRBJ1-2; D is uncertain. The CDR3 spans 13 residues. Deletions cut 2 bases from V and 1 base from J, with 8 bases between. CDR1 and CDR2 (germline): SQVTM, ANQGSEA. The CDR3 region has the DNA TGCAGCGTTGAACCGGGTGGTAACTATGGCTACACCTTC. It encodes CSVEPGGNYGYTF.

In this sample, this clonotype turned up a few times. This chain uses TRBV9 with TRBJ2-1, with 11 bases aligning to TRBD2. V was pared by 2 bases and J by 8 bases, with 6 bases of the junction left unmatched. In germline, CDR1 is SGDLS, CDR2 YYNGEE. This CDR3 spans 15 amino acids. The CDR3 protein is CASSVSGGALDEQFF. The CDR3 nucleotides read TGTGCCAGCAGCGTTAGCGGGGGGGCATTGGATGAGCAGTTCTTC. The entire variable domain, with the rest obtained from reference TRBV9 and TRBJ2-1, is as follows: DSGVTQTPKHLITATGQRVTLRCSPRSGDLSVYWYQQSLDQGLQFLIQYYNGEERAKGNILERFSAQQFPDLHSELNLSSLELGDSALYFCASSVSGGALDEQFFGPGTRLTVL.

This sequence joins TRBV11-3 and TRBJ1-1, with TRBD1 matching 7 bases. CDR3 size: 16 residues. Germline values: CDR1 SGHNT, CDR2 YENEEA. The trim removed 5 bases at V and 4 bases at J, leaving 13 bases unmatched. The CDR3 sequence: CASSPHQGGLTTEAFF. The CDR3 nucleotides read TGTGCCAGCAGCCCCCACCAGGGGGGCTTAACCACTGAAGCTTTCTTT.

This clonotype has a count of ten or more. The CDR3 protein is CASSLAESGFNYGYTF. The CDR3 DNA reads TGTGCCAGCAGCTTAGCAGAGTCCGGATTTAACTATGGCTACACCTTC. The V and J genes are TRBV7-8 and TRBJ1-2, with D hard to call. Per the germline V gene, CDR1 is SGHVS and CDR2 is FQNEAQ. This CDR3 is built from 16 residues. The V and J ends lost 0 bases and 1 base respectively, with 12 bases between them.